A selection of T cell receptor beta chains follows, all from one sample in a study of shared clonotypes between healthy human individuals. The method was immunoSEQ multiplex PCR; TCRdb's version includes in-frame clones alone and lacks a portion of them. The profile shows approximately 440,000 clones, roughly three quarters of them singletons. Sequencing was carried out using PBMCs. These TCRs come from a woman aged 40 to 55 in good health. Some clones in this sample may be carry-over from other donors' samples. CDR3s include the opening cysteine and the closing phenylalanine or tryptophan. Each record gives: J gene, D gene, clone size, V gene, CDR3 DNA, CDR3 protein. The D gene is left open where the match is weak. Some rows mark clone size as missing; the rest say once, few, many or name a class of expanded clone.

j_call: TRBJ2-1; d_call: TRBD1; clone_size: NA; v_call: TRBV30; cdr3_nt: TGTGCCTGGAGGGGGCCGGGACAGGGGTTGGATGAGCAGTTCTTC; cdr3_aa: CAWRGPGQGLDEQFF
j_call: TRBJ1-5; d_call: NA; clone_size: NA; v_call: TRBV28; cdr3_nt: TGTGCCAGCAGTTTATTGACCGCTCAGCCCCAGCATTTT; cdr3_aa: CASSLLTAQPQHF
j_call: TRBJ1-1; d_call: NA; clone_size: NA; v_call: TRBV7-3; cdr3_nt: TGTGCCAGCAAGCCAAATCACGGGGCCACTGAAGCTTTCTTT; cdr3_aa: CASKPNHGATEAFF
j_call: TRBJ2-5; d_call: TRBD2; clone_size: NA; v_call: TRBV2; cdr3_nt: TGTGCCAGCAGTGGCGGGACTAGCGGGGTAGAGACCCAGTACTTC; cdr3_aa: CASSGGTSGVETQYF
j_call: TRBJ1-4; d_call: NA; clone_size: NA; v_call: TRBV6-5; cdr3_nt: TGTGCCAGCAGGCCCCGGGGAGGAGCTAATGAAAAACTGTTTTTT; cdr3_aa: CASRPRGGANEKLFF
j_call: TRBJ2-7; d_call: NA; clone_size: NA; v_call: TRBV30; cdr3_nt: TGTGCCTGGAGTGTGGGGGGGGCCTCCTACGAGCAGTACTTC; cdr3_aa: CAWSVGGASYEQYF
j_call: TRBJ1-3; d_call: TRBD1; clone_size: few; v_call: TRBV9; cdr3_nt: TGTGCCAGCAGCCCCTCAGGGGGAGGTGGAAACACCATATATTTT; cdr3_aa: CASSPSGGGGNTIYF
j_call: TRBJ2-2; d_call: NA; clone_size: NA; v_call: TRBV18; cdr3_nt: TGTGCCAGCTCACCCGACACCGGGGAGCTGTTTTTT; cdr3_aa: CASSPDTGELFF
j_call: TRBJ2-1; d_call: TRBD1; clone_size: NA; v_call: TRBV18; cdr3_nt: TGTGCCAGCTCATCCGGGACAGGGGGCTTAAATGAGCAGTTCTTC; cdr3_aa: CASSSGTGGLNEQFF
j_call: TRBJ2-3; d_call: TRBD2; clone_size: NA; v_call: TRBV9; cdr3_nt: TGTGCCAGCAGCAACCGGGACTACTACACAGATACGCAGTATTTT; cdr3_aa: CASSNRDYYTDTQYF
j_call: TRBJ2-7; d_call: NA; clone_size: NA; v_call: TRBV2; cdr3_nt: TGTGCCAGCAGTGAAGCACGACCTTACGGACAGCCCTACGAGCAGTACTTC; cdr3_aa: CASSEARPYGQPYEQYF
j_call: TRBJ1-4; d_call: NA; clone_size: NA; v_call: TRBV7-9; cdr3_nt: TGTGCCAGCAGCTTAGTGGGCGCAGGGAGGGGAGATACTAATGAAAAACTGTTTTTT; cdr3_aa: CASSLVGAGRGDTNEKLFF
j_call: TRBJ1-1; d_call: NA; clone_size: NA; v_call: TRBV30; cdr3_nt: TGTGCCTGGGGGCGCCCCCCCCTAACTGAAGCTTTCTTT; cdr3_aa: CAWGRPPLTEAFF
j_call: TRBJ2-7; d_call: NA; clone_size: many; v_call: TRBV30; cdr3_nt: TGTGCCTGGAACTACGGGGGCTACGAGCAGTACTTC; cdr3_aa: CAWNYGGYEQYF
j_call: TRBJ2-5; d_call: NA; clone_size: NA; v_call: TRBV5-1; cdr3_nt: TGCGCCAGCAGCTTTTCCGGAACCCAAGAGACCCAGTACTTC; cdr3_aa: CASSFSGTQETQYF
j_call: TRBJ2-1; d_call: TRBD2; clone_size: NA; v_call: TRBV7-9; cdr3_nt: TGTGCCAGCAGCTTAGCACTAGCGGGAGGGCCGGAGCAGTTCTTC; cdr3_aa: CASSLALAGGPEQFF
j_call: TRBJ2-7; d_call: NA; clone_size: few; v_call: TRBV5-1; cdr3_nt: TGCGCCAGCAGCTTGCGGGGCGGCTACGAGCAGTACTTC; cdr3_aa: CASSLRGGYEQYF
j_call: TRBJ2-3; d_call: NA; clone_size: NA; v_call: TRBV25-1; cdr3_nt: TGTGCCAGCAGCAGGACGGTATCTAGCACAGATACGCAGTATTTT; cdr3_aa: CASSRTVSSTDTQYF
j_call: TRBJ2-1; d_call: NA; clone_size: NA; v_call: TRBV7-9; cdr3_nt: TGTGCCAGCAGCTTATGGGGGGCCAATGAGCAGTTCTTC; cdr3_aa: CASSLWGANEQFF
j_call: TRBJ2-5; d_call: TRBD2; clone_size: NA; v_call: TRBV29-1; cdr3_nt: TGCAGCGTTGAAGTAGGCTGGACTAGCGGGAGTGGGGAGACCCAGTACTTC; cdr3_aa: CSVEVGWTSGSGETQYF
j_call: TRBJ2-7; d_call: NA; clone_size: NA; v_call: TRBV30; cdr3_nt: TGTGCCTGGACCACTTCCAACGAGCAGTACTTC; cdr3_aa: CAWTTSNEQYF
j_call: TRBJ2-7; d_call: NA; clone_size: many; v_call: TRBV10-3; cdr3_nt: TGTGCCATCAGAGAGGCCTACGAGCAGTACTTC; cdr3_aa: CAIREAYEQYF
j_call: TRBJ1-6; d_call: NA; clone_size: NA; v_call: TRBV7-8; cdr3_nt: TGTGCCAGCAGCACAGATGGGGTTTCACCCCTCCACTTT; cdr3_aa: CASSTDGVSPLHF
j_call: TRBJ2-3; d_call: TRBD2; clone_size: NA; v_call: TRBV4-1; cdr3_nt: TGCGCCAGCAGCCACCGACTAGCGGGGCCCACAGATACGCAGTATTTT; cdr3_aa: CASSHRLAGPTDTQYF
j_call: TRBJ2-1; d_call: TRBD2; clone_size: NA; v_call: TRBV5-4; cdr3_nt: TGTGCCAGCAGCTTGAGATTAGCGGGGGTCAATGAGCAGTTCTTC; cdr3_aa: CASSLRLAGVNEQFF
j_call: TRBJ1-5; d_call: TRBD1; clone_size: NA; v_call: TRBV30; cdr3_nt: TGTGCCTGGGGGACAGGGAGCGATCAGCCCCAGCATTTT; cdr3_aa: CAWGTGSDQPQHF
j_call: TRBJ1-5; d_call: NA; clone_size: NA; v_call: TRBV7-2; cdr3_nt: TGTGCCAGCAGCTTAGCAGCAGGGGTTTATCAGCCCCAGCATTTT; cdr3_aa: CASSLAAGVYQPQHF
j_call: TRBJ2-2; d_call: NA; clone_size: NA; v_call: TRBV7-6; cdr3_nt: TGTGCCAGCAGCTTAATAGGACTCGCGCGCACCGGGGAGCTGTTTTTT; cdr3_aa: CASSLIGLARTGELFF
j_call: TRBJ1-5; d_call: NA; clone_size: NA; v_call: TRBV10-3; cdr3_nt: TGTGCCATCGCCGGGGCTGGGGGCAATCAGCCCCAGCATTTT; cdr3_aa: CAIAGAGGNQPQHF
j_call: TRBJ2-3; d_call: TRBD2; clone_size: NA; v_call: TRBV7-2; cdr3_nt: TGTGCCAGCAGCTCCTTCCTTAGCGGGAGGTTTAGGACAGATACGCAGTATTTT; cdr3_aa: CASSSFLSGRFRTDTQYF
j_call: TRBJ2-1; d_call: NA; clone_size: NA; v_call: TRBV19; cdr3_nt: TGTGCCAGTAAAGAGCGGGTTGGCAATGAGCAGTTCTTC; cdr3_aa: CASKERVGNEQFF
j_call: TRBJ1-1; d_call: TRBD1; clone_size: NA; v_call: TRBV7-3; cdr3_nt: TGTGCCAGCAGTCTGGACAGGGTGAACACTGAAGCTTTCTTT; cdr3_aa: CASSLDRVNTEAFF
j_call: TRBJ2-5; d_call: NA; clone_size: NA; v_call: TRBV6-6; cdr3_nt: TGTGCCAGCAGTCCAGGGCCCCAAGAGACCCAGTACTTC; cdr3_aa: CASSPGPQETQYF
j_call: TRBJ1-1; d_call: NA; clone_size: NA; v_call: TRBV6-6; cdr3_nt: TGTGCCAGCAGTTACTCGGTGGGGACGGCGTGGGCTTTCTTT; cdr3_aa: CASSYSVGTAWAFF
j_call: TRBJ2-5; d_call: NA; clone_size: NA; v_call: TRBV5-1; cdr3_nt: TGCGCCAGCAGCTTTCATCAAGAGACCCAGTACTTC; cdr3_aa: CASSFHQETQYF
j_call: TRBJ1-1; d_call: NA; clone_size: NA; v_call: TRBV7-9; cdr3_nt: TGTGCCAGCAGTCCCTGGGGCACTGAAGCTTTCTTT; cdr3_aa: CASSPWGTEAFF
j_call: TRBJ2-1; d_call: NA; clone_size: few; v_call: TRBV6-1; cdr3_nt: TGTGCCAGCAGGAGAACAGGGGAGGCGGGCAATGAGCAGTTCTTC; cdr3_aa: CASRRTGEAGNEQFF
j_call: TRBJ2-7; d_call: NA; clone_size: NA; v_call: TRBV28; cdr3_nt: TGTGCCAGCAGTTTATTTAACCAGCGGGCTACCTACGAGCAGTACTTC; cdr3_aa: CASSLFNQRATYEQYF
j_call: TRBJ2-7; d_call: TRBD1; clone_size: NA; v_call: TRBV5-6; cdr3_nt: TGTGCCAGCGCTTCAGGGGGAGTGGCGGGCGGATATACCTACGAGCAGTACTTC; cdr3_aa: CASASGGVAGGYTYEQYF
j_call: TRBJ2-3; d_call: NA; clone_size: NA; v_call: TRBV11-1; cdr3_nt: TGTGCCAGCAGTCCCTTCATGCATACGCAGTATTTT; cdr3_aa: CASSPFMHTQYF
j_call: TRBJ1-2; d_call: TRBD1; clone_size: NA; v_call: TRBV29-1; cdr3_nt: TGCAGCGTTGTTCATGTCGGGACAGGGTACTATGGCTACACCTTC; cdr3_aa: CSVVHVGTGYYGYTF
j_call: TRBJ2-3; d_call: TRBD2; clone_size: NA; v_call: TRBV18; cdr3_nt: TGTGCCAGCTCACTTCAGACTAGCGGGAGCGCAGATACGCAGTATTTT; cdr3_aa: CASSLQTSGSADTQYF